This T cell receptor beta chain was observed in a study of CD8 T cells in Susac syndrome. RNA, at roughly 0.45 to 1 ug, was reverse transcribed with random hexamers. One entry per CDR3 protein results from TCRdb running MiXCR on the immunoSEQ multiplex PCR reads. The data hold 100,000 to 110,000 distinct CDR3 sequences, with around 96% observed a single time. The sequenced target, TCR beta, came from blood CD8+ and CD4+ T cells. This clonotype was sampled from a human donor with Susac syndrome. Sample: CD8+ T cells from PBMCs.

The DNA of the CDR3 is TGTGCCAGCAGTTACTCGACAGGGGTTGGAACCTATGGCTACACCTTC. It encodes CASSYSTGVGTYGYTF. The gene calls are TRBV6-5 and TRBJ1-2; 8 bases line up with TRBD1. CDR1 is MNHEY, CDR2 SVGAGI, per germline. The CDR3 length is 16 residues. With 0 bases clipped from V and 4 bases from J, the junction kept 7 bases outside the gene matches.